Listed here are 12 T cell receptor beta chains from one sample, sequenced in a study of blood T cell repertoires in COVID-19. Profiled with immunoSEQ multiplex PCR; TCRdb holds only in-frame clones, not every one. Here the sample spans approximately 280,000 clones, roughly four fifths being singletons. Sequenced: PBMCs or T cells enriched from blood (not recorded which). The receptors were gathered from a man aged 35 to 55 who had been exposed to COVID-19.

The chain joins TRBV7-6 to TRBJ1-1; tentatively, D is TRBD1 (6 bases). There are 14 residues in the CDR3. CDR1 and CDR2 (germline): SGHVS, FNYEAQ. V lost 5 bases, J lost 5 bases, and 15 bases lay in between. CDR3 region: CASSLRRGETEAFF. The CDR3 DNA reads TGTGCCAGCAGCCTCCGCAGGGGTGAGACTGAAGCTTTCTTT.

This clone was seen a handful of times. The rearrangement joins TRBV5-4 to TRBJ1-1; the D is unclear. The V gene lost 4 bases and the J gene lost 6 bases, with 10 bases spanning the gap. CDR1 is SGHNT and CDR2 is YYREEE in the germline V gene (reference sequence). CDR3 size: 12 residues. CDR3 in DNA: TGTGCCAGCAGCCAAACCAGCGCTGAAGCTTTCTTT. This translates into CASSQTSAEAFF.

Written as DNA, the CDR3 is TGCGCCAGCAGCCGTCAAGGGGTAGCGGGCCCACTAGCCAAAAACATTCAGTACTTC. This codes for CASSRQGVAGPLAKNIQYF. This chain connects TRBV4-1 to TRBJ2-4; 7 nucleotides agree with TRBD2. Per germline, CDR1 MGHRA and CDR2 YSYEKL. The CDR3 loop spans 19 amino acids. J was trimmed by 0 bases and V by 4 bases; bases with no gene match: 15.

CDR3 loop: CASTGTSYEQFF. The CDR3 coding sequence is TGTGCCAGCACCGGGACTTCTTATGAGCAGTTCTTC. V is TRBV25-1 and J is TRBJ2-1; D possibly corresponds to TRBD2 (6 bases). There are 12 residues in the CDR3. Trimming took off 7 bases at V and 8 bases at J, with 12 bases between the two ends. Germline CDR1 and CDR2: MGHDK and SYGVNS.

There are many counts of this clone. CDR3 sequence reads: CASSEAYHFAVIYEQYF. In DNA form, the CDR3 reads TGTGCCAGCAGTGAAGCTTACCACTTCGCGGTTATCTACGAGCAGTACTTC. This chain uses TRBV6-1 with TRBJ2-7, with no clear D. The CDR3 consists of 17 residues. Trimming took off 0 bases at V and 3 bases at J, with 18 bases between the two ends. Germline lookup yields CDR1 MNHNS and CDR2 SASEGT.

The V and J genes are TRBV12-3 or TRBV12-4 and TRBJ1-1, with no clear D. The CDR3 length is 10 residues. V lost 6 bases, J lost 7 bases, and 6 bases lay in between. CDR3 DNA: TGTGCCAGCAGGTTTAGTGAAGCTTTCTTT. Amino acids: CASRFSEAFF.

This sequence joins TRBV10-2 and TRBJ2-5, with unresolved D. The V gene lost 3 bases and the J gene lost 4 bases, with 3 bases spanning the gap. The CDR3 loop spans 11 amino acids. Germline V lookup: CDR1 WSHSY, CDR2 SAAADI. The CDR3 reads CASSELETQYF. The CDR3 bases are TGCGCCAGCAGTGAACTAGAGACCCAGTACTTC.

V gene TRBV30 combines with J gene TRBJ1-3, with D hard to call. The CDR3 extends over 14 amino acids. The germline V and J ends were trimmed by 2 bases and 4 bases, with 12 bases remaining between them. The germline CDR1 and CDR2 sequences are GTSNPN and SVGIG (reference sequence). The CDR3 nucleotides read TGTGCCTGGAGTACCATCTCCAGGGGAAACACCATATATTTT. Translated: CAWSTISRGNTIYF.

The chain has TRBV7-9 and TRBJ2-7, with TRBD1 as a possible D gene (6 bases). CDR1 is SEHNR and CDR2 is FQNEAQ in the germline V gene (reference sequence). The CDR3 extends over 13 amino acids. Trimming left V 5 bases short and J 3 bases short, with 11 bases between. The CDR3, as DNA: TGTGCCAGCAGCCAACAACAGGGCTACGAGCAGTACTTC. It translates to CASSQQQGYEQYF. Variable domain in full (rest from reference TRBV7-9 and TRBJ2-7): DTGVSQNPRHKITKRGQNVTFRCDPISEHNRLYWYRQTLGQGPEFLTYFQNEAQLEKSRLLSDRFSAERPKGSFSTLEIQRTEQGDSAMYLCASSQQQGYEQYFGPGTRLTVT.

The chain employs TRBV9 and TRBJ2-5; possible D gene TRBD1, 5 bases. Germline V lookup: CDR1 SGDLS, CDR2 YYNGEE. The CDR3 length is 16 residues. Trimming left V 4 bases short and J 5 bases short, with 21 bases between. The CDR3 is CASSKDATGFMETQYF. The CDR3 nucleotides are TGTGCCAGCAGCAAAGACGCCACAGGATTTATGGAGACCCAGTACTTC.

The J gene is TRBJ1-3, the V gene TRBV20-1, with 7 bases identical to TRBD1. The CDR3 length is 13 residues. The J segment lost 3 bases and the V segment lost 3 bases, leaving 2 bases of the junction unmatched. Germline assignment: CDR1 DFQATT and CDR2 SNEGSKA (reference sequence). The CDR3 bases are TGCAGTGCTAGTCAGGGGGTTGGAAACACCATATATTTT. Its protein product is CSASQGVGNTIYF.

The CDR3 reads CAWSVRGQPQHF. The CDR3 DNA reads as TGTGCCTGGAGTGTACGGGGTCAGCCCCAGCATTTT. The V call is TRBV30, the J call TRBJ1-5; D is unclear. The germline V gene encodes CDR1 GTSNPN and CDR2 SVGIG (reference sequence). V was trimmed by 0 bases and J by 6 bases, leaving 6 bases between them. This CDR3 is built from 12 residues.